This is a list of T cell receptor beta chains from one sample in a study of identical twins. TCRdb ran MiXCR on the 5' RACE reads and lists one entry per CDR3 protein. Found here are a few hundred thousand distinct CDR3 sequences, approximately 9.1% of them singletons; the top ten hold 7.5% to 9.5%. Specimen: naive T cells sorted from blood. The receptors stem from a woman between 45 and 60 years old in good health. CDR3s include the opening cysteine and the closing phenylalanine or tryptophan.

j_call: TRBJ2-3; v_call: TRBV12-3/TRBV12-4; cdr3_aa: CASSLVPGADTQYF
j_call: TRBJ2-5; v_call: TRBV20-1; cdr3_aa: CSAQRTLISQETQYF
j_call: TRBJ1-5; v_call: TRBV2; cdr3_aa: CASSVDRVGNQPQHF
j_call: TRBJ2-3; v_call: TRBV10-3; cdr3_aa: CAISQPDRDTQYF
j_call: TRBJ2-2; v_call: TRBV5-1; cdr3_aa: CASSWTPTSGSNTGELFF
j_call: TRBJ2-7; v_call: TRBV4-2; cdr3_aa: CASSQSGLAYEQYF
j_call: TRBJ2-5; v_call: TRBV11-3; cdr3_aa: CASSLDRGPTGNKYF
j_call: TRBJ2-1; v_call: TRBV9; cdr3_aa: CASSREGRRNEQFF
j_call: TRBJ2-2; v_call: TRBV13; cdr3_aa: CASSRQHSITNTGELFF
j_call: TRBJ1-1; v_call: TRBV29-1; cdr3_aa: CSVVRGQGGGAFF
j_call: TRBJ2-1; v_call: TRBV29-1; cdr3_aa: CSVAQTSGISYNEQFF
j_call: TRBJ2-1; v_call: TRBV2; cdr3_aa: CASIREGIGEQFF
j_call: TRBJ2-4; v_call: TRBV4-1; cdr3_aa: CASSQDLSGRWDLKNIQYF
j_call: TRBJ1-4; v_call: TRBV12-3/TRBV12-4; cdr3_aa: CASSFGRATNEKLFF
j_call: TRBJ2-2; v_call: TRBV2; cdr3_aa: CANRGGTGELFF
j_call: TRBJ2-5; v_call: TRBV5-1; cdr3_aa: CASSLIGLETQYF
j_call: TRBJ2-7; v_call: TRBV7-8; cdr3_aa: CASSFRASSYEQYF
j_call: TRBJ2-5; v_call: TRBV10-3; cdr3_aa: CAISDYLSGTQYF
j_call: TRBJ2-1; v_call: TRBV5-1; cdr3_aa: CASSLKGSRGLKDTHNEQFF
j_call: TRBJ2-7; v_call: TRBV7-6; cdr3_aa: CASSSQQGAGYEQYF
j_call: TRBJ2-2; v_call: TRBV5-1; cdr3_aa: CASSTNRAPTGELFF
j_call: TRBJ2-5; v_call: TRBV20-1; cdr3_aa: CSAMVRSETQYF
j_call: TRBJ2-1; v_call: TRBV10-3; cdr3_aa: CAISESTSGRNEQFF
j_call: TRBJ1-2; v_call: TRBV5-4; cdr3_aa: CASRPPGANYGYTF
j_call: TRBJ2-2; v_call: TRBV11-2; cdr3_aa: CASSSTGADGELFF
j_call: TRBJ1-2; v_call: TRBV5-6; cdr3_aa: CASSSILDRTYGSTF
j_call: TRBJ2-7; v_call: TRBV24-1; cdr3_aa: CATSDLRWGNEQYF
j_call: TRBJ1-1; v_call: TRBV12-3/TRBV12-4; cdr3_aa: CASRSTAATEAFF
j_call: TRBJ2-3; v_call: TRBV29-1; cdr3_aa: CSVEDPRLAADTQYF
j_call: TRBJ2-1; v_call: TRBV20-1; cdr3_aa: CSARGRDRVYNEQFF
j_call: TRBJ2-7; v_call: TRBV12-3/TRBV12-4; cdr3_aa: CASSLPGIPREQYF
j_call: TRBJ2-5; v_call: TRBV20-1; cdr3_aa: CSARHTGKETQYF
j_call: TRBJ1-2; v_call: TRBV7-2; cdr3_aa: CASSHPNRGGYTF
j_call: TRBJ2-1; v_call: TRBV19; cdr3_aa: CASRGDLNYNEQFF
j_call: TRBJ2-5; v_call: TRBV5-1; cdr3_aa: CASSLAPLAGEETQYF
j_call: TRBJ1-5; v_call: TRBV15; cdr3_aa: CATSRDLGGNQPQHF
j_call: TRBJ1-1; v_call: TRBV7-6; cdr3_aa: CASSFFEVDTEAFF
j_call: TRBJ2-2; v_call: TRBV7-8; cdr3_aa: CASSFSSGNTGELFF
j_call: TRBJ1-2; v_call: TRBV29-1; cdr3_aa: CSVDTSGINYGYTF
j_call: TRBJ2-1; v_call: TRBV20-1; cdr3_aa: CSAMRTGNNNEQFF
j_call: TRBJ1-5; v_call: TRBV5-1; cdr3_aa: CASSPGESNQPQHF
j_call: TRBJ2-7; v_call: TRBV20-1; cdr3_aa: CSAPGTGSGQYF
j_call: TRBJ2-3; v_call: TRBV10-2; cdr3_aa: CASFPTGTGTDTQYF
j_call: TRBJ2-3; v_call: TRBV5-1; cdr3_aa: CASSPPSPGTQYF
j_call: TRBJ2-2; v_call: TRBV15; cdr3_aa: CATSRVAGELFF
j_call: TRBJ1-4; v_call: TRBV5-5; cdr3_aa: CASSFRDRFLRTNEKLFF
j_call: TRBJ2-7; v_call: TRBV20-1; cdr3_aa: CSATRTSGSSYEQYF
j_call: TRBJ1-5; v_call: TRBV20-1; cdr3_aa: CSARGRNSNQPQHF
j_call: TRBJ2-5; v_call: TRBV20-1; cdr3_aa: CSASRASEETQYF
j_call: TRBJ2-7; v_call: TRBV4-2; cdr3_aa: CASSQATGVKYEQYF
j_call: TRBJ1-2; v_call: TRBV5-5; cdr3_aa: CASSLEGSGSYGYTF
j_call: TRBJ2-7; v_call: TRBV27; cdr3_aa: CASSLRLAGGSGVREQYF
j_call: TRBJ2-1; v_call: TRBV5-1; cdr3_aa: CASSLWLSSYNEQFF
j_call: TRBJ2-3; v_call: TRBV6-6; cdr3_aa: CASGQVITDTQYF
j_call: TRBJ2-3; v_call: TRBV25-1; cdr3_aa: CASSGPGATDTQYF
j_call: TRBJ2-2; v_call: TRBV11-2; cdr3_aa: CASRPGLAGGELFF
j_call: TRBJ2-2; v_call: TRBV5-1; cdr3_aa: CASSLGLAVVTGELFF
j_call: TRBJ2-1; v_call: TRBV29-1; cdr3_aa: CSVVPLAGGAYNEQFF
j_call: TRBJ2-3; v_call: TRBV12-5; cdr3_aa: CASSGATDTQYF